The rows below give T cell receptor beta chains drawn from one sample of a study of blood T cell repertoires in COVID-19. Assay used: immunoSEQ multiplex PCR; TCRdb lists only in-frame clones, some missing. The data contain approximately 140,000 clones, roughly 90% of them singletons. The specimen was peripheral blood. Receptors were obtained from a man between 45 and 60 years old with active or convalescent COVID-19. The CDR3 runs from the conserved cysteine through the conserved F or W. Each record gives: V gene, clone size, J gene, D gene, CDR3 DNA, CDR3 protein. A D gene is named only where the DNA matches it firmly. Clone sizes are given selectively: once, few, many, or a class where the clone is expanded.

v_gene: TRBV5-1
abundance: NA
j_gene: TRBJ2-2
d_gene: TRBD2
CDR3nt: TGCGCCAGCAGCCCTGGACTAGCGGGAGTCCCCGGGGAGCTGTTTTTT
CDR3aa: CASSPGLAGVPGELFF

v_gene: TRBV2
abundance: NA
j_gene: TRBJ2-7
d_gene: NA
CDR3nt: TGTGCCAGCAGATCAGATTCCTACGAGCAGTACTTC
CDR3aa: CASRSDSYEQYF

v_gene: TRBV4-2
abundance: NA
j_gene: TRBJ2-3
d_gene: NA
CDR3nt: TGTGCCAGCAGCCAAGACCCAGGGGCGAGCACAGATACGCAGTATTTT
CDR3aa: CASSQDPGASTDTQYF

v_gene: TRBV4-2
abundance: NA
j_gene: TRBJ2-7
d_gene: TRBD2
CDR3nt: TGTGCCAGCAACGCGGGGGGCCCCTACGAGCAGTACTTC
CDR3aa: CASNAGGPYEQYF

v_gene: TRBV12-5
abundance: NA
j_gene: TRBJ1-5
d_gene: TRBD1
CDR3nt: TGTGCTAGTGGTAGACAGACAGGGAGCGAAGGAAATCAGCCCCAGCATTTT
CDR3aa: CASGRQTGSEGNQPQHF

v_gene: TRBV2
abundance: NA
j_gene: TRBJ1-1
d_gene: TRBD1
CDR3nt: TGTGCCAGCAGGAGGACAGGGGGGGAGATTGAAGCTTTCTTT
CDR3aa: CASRRTGGEIEAFF

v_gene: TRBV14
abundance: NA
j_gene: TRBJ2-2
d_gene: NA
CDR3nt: TGTGCCAGCAGCCAAGACCCCCCACAGATTAACACCGGGGAGCTGTTTTTT
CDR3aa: CASSQDPPQINTGELFF

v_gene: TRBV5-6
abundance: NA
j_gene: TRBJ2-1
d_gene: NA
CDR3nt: TGTGCCAGCAGCTTGTCAACCTACAATGAGCAGTTCTTC
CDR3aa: CASSLSTYNEQFF

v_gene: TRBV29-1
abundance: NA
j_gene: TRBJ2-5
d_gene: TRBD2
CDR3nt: TGCAGCGTTCAAAGTCCCGGACTAGCGGGGCTCCAAGAGACCCAGTACTTC
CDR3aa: CSVQSPGLAGLQETQYF

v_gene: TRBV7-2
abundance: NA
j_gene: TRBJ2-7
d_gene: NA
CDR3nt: TGTGCCAGCAGCCCGACACCTCAAGGGGCCTACGAGCAGTACTTC
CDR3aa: CASSPTPQGAYEQYF

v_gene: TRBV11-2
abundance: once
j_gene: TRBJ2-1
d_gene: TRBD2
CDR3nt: TGTGCCAGCAGCCCATGGGGGGCTAGCGGGGGGAGCTCCTACAATGAGCAGTTCTTC
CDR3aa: CASSPWGASGGSSYNEQFF

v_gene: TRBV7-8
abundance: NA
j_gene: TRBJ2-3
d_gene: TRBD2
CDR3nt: TGTGCCAGCAGCTTGGGTACTAGCGGGAGCCTACTAGATACGCAGTATTTT
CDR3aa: CASSLGTSGSLLDTQYF

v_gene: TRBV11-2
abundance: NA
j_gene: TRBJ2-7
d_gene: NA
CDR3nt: TGTGCCAGCAGACATACGACAAGGCCCTACGAGCAGTACTTC
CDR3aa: CASRHTTRPYEQYF

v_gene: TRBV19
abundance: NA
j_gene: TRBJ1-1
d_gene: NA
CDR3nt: TGTGCCAGTAGTATAGGGGTATACAGTGAAGCTTTCTTT
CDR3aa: CASSIGVYSEAFF

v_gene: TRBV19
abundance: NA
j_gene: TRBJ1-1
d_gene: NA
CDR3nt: TGTGCCAGTAGTATACGTCAGGTGGTCACTGAAGCTTTCTTT
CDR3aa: CASSIRQVVTEAFF

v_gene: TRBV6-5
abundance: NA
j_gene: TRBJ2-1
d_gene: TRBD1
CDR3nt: TGTGCCAGCAATTCAAGACAGGGAGTCGGCAATGAGCAGTTCTTC
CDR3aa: CASNSRQGVGNEQFF

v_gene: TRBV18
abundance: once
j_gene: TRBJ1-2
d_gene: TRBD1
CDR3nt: TGTGCCAGCTCACCGTCCGCGGACAGGGAGAACTATGGCTACACCTTC
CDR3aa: CASSPSADRENYGYTF

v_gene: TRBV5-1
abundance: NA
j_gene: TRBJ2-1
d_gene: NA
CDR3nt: TGCGCCAGCAGCTTGGATGGGAGGTACAATGAGCAGTTCTTC
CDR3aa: CASSLDGRYNEQFF

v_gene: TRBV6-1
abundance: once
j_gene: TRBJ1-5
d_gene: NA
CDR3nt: TGTGCCAGCAGTGATAGGGGGTTGAATCAGCCCCAGCATTTT
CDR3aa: CASSDRGLNQPQHF

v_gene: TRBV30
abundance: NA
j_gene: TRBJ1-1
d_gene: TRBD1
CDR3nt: TGTGCCTGGAGTCCCGGGGCAGGGGGCCTGGGGGCTGAAGCTTTCTTT
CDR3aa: CAWSPGAGGLGAEAFF

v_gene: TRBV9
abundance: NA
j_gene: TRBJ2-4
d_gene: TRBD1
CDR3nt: TGTGCCAGCAGCGGACAGGGGAAGAGTTTAAACATTCAGTACTTC
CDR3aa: CASSGQGKSLNIQYF

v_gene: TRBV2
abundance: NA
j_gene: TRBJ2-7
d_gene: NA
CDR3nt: TGTGCCAGCAGTGGCGGGACCGAGAGGTCGGGTCGATACGAGCAGTACTTC
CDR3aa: CASSGGTERSGRYEQYF

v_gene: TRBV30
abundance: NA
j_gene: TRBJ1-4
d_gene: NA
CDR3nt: TGTGCCTGGGGGCGGGGTGATGAAAAACTGTTTTTT
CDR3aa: CAWGRGDEKLFF

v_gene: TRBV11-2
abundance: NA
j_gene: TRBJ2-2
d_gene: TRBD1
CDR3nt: TGTGCCAGCAGCCGATCCTCCGGGACAGACACCGGGGAGCTGTTTTTT
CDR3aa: CASSRSSGTDTGELFF

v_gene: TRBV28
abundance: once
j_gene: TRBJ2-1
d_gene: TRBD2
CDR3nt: TGTGCCAGCAGTTTGGAGGGACTAGCGGGAGGCGCCGGGCAGTTCTTC
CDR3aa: CASSLEGLAGGAGQFF

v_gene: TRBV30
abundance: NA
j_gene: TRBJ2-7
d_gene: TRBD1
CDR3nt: TGTGCCTGGGGGACAGGGTCCTACGAGCAGTACTTC
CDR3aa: CAWGTGSYEQYF

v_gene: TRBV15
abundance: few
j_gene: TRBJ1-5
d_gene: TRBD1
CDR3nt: TGTGCCACCAGCAGCGGGACAGAGACCTATAGCAATCAGCCCCAGCATTTT
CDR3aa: CATSSGTETYSNQPQHF

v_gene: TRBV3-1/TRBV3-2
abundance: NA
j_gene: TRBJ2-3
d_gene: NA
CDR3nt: TGTGCCAGCAGCCAAGATCGGGGCGGGGCAAATACGCAGTATTTT
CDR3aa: CASSQDRGGANTQYF

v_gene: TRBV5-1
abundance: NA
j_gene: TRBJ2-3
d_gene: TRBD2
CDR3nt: TGCGCCAGCAGCTTCCTTAGCGGGGGGGCACCAGTAGATACGCAGTATTTT
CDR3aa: CASSFLSGGAPVDTQYF

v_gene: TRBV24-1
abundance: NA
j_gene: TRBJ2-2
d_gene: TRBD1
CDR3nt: TGTGCCACCAGTGACAAGACAGGGGCCTGGACCGGGGAGCTGTTTTTT
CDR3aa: CATSDKTGAWTGELFF

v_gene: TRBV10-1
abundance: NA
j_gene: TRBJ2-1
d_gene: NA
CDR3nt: TGCGCCAGCAGTGACCCTCTGGAAATAGCGGACTTCAATGAGCAGTTCTTC
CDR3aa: CASSDPLEIADFNEQFF

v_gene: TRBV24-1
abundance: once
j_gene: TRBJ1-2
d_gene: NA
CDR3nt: TGTGCCACCAGTGATCCATCAGGGAACTATGGCTACACCTTC
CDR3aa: CATSDPSGNYGYTF

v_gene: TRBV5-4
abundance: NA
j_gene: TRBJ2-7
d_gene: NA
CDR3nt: TGTGCCAGCAGCCTCGACTTCTACGAGCAGTACTTC
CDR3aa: CASSLDFYEQYF

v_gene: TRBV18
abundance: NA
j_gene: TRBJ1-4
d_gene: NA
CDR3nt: TGTGCCAGCTCCCCGTTGGGGGGTACTAATGAAAAACTGTTTTTT
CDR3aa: CASSPLGGTNEKLFF

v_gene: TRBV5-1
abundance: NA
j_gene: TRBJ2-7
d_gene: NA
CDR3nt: TGCGCCAGCAGCAAGGACATTCGAGAGGAGCAGTACTTC
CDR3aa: CASSKDIREEQYF

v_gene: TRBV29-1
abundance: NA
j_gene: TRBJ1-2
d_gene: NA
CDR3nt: TGCAGCGTTCGGTCTAACTATGGCTACACCTTC
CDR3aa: CSVRSNYGYTF

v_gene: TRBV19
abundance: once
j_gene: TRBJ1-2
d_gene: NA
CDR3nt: TGTGCCAGTAGTACAGGGCGCTATGGCTACACCTTC
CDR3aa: CASSTGRYGYTF

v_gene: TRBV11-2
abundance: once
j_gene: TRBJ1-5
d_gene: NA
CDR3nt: TGTGCCAGCAGCTTAGGTCGAGGTAGGGGACAGCCCCAGCATTTT
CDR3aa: CASSLGRGRGQPQHF

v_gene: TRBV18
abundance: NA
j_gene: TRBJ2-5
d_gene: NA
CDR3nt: TGTGCCAGCTCACCAGCCGGGCAAGAGACCCAGTACTTC
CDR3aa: CASSPAGQETQYF

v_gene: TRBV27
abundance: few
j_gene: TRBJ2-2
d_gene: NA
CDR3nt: TGTGCCAGCACCCGGACCGGGACAACGAACACCGGGGAGCTGTTTTTT
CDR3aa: CASTRTGTTNTGELFF

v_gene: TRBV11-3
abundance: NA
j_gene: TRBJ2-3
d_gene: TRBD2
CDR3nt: TGTGCCAGCAGCTTAGGTAGCGGGAGGGCTGATACGCAGTATTTT
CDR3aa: CASSLGSGRADTQYF

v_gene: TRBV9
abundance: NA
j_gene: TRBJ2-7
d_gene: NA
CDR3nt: TGTGCCAGCAGCGTAGGTTCACAGGGCTCCTACGAGCAGTACTTC
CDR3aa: CASSVGSQGSYEQYF

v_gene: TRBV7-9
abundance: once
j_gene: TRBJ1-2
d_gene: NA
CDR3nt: TGTGCCAGCAGCTCCTCCGGAACAGGGATCTATGGCTACACCTTC
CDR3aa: CASSSSGTGIYGYTF

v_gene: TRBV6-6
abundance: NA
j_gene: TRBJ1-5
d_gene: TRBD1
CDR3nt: TGTGCCAGCACCTACAGACAGGGTGGCAATCAGCCCCAGCATTTT
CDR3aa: CASTYRQGGNQPQHF

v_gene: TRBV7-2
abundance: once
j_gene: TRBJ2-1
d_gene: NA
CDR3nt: TGTGCCAGCAGCCACTCCTACAATGAGCAGTTCTTC
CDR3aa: CASSHSYNEQFF

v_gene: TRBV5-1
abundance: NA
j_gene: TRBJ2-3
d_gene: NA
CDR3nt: TGCGCCAGCAGCTTCGGGGGAGGCACAGATACGCAGTATTTT
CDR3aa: CASSFGGGTDTQYF

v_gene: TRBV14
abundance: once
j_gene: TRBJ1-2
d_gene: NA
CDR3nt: TGTGCCAGCAGCCAATTACGGGGATTGGGCTATGGCTACACCTTC
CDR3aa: CASSQLRGLGYGYTF

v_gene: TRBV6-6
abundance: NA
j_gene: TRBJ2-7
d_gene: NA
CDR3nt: TGTGCCAGCAGTTACGCCCAGGGTGTGCAGTACTTC
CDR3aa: CASSYAQGVQYF

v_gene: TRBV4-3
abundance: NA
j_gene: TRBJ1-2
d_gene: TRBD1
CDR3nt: TGCGCCAGCAGCCAAGATTACAGGGGGGGAGGCGGTGGCTATGGCTACACCTTC
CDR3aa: CASSQDYRGGGGGYGYTF

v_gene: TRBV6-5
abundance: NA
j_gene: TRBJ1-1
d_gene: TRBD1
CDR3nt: TGTGCCAGCAGTCTGACAGGGGTTGGCACTGAAGCTTTCTTT
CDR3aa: CASSLTGVGTEAFF

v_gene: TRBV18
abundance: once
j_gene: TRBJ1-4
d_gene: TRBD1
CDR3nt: TGTGCCAGCTCACCCACAGGGGGTAATGAAAAACTGTTTTTT
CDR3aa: CASSPTGGNEKLFF

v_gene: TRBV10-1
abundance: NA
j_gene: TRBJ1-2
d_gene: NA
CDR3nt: TGCGCCAGCAGGAAGAGGGGACTCCTCTATGGCTACACCTTC
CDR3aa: CASRKRGLLYGYTF

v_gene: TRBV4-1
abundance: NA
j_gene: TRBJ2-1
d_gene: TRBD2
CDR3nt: TGCGCCAGCAGCCAAGAAGGCGGGACTAGCGGAATGCATGAGCAGTTCTTC
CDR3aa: CASSQEGGTSGMHEQFF

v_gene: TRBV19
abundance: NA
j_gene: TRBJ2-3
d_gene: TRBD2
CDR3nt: TGTGCCAGTAGTAGAAGACTAGCGGGTAACACAGATACGCAGTATTTT
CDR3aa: CASSRRLAGNTDTQYF

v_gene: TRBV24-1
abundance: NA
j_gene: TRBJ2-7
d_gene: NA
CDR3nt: TGTGCCACCAGTGATTTGTGGAGGGGCAGACAAAGCTCCTACGAGCAGTACTTC
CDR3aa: CATSDLWRGRQSSYEQYF

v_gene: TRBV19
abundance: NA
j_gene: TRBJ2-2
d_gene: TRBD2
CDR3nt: TGTGCCAGCACTTCCGGGACTAGCGGGATCGGGGAGCTGTTTTTT
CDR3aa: CASTSGTSGIGELFF

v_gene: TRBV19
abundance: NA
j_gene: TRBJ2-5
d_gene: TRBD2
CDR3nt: TGTGCCAGTAGTGCCCCGGGACTAGCGGGAGGGCGTCAGACCCAGTACTTC
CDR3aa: CASSAPGLAGGRQTQYF

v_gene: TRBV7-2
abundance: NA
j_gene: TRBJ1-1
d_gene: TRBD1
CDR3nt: TGTGCCAGCAGCTTAGGAGGGACAGGCCAGACTGAAGCTTTCTTT
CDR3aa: CASSLGGTGQTEAFF

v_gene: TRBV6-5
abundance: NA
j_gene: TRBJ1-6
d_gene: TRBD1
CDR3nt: TGTGCCAGCAGTCGGGACAGCTATAATTCACCCCTCCACTTT
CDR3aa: CASSRDSYNSPLHF

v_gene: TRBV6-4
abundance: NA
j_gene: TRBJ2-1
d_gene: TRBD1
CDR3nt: TGTGCCAGCCCCGATCCCCGGGACAGGGGCGATGAGCAGTTCTTC
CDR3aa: CASPDPRDRGDEQFF